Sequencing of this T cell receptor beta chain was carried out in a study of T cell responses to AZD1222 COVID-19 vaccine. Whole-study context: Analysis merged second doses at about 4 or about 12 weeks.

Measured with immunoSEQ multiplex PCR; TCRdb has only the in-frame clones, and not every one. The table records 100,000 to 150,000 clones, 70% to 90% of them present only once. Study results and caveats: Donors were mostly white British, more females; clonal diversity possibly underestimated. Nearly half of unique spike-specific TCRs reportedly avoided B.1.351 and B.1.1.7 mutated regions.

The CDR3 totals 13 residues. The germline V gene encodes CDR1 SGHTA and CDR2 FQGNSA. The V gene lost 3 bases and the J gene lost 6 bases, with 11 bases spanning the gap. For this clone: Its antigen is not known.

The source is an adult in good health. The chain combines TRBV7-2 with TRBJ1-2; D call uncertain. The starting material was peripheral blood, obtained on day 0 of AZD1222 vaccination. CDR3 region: CASSFGWANGYTF. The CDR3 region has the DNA TGTGCCAGCAGCTTTGGGTGGGCCAATGGCTACACCTTC.